The rows below give T cell receptor beta chains drawn from one sample of a study of T cells in Graves' hyperthyroidism and ophthalmopathy. Each CDR3 protein is one row after TCRdb ran MiXCR on the multiplex PCR reads. The sample shows under 350,000 distinct CDR3 sequences, approximately 17% of them seen only once. Sequencing used blood. Source of these receptors: a woman aged 60-75 years with Graves' ophthalmopathy. Both conserved end residues are part of each CDR3. Each record gives: J gene, D gene, clone size, V gene, CDR3 protein, CDR3 DNA. D genes are given only for firm matches. A clone size is listed for some rows: how often the clone was seen (once, few, many), or a class if it is expanded.

TRBJ2-7 | . | few | TRBV20-1 | CSTKRTAATEQYF | TGCAGTACTAAGCGGACTGCAGCTACGGAGCAGTACTTC
TRBJ1-1 | . | many | TRBV3-1 | CASSQQWGTEAFF | TGTGCCAGCAGCCAACAGTGGGGGACTGAAGCTTTCTTT
TRBJ2-5 | TRBD1 | few | TRBV25-1 | CASRGQGVVRAQYF | TGTGCCAGCAGAGGACAGGGGGTAGTTAGGGCCCAGTACTTC
TRBJ1-2 | . | many | TRBV27 | CASRTIYGYTF | TGTGCCAGCAGGACAATCTATGGCTACACCTTC
TRBJ1-1 | TRBD1 | . | TRBV20-1 | CSASRGKNTEAFF | TGCAGTGCTAGCAGGGGGAAGAACACTGAAGCTTTCTTT
TRBJ2-5 | . | many | TRBV11-1 | CASSLAWQKETQYF | TGTGCCAGCAGCTTAGCATGGCAGAAAGAGACCCAGTACTTC
TRBJ2-2 | . | many | TRBV28 | CASRVSNTGELFF | TGTGCCAGCAGGGTGTCGAACACCGGGGAGCTGTTTTTT
TRBJ2-5 | . | . | TRBV5-1 | CASSPIFRGEETQYF | TGCGCCAGCAGCCCGATTTTCAGGGGGGAAGAGACCCAGTACTTC
TRBJ1-1 | . | . | TRBV3-1 | CASSFQAGTEAFF | TGTGCCAGCAGCTTTCAGGCGGGCACTGAAGCTTTCTTT
TRBJ2-1 | TRBD2 | many | TRBV14 | CASSRPPSGRSSYNEQFF | TGTGCCAGTTCCCGTCCGCCTAGCGGGAGGAGCTCCTACAATGAGCAGTTCTTC
TRBJ2-1 | . | . | TRBV4-1 | CASRRQAGRNEQFF | TGCGCCAGCCGTCGGCAGGCAGGGCGCAATGAGCAGTTCTTC
TRBJ1-6 | . | . | TRBV5-1 | CASSLFGSGSSYNSPLHF | TGCGCCAGCAGCTTGTTTGGCTCGGGAAGCTCCTATAATTCACCCCTCCACTTT
TRBJ1-1 | . | many | TRBV5-1 | CASSLRGNTEAFF | TGTGCCAGCAGCTTAAGAGGGAACACTGAAGCTTTCTTT
TRBJ1-2 | . | few | TRBV12-3/TRBV12-4 | CASSPVANYGYTF | TGTGCCAGCAGTCCAGTAGCAAACTATGGCTACACCTTC